This TCR beta chain was captured in a study of T cell responses to AZD1222 COVID-19 vaccine. Of note for this clone: Its antigen is not known.

Notes on the study in general: Vaccine-related CD4 TCRs covered spike, predominating at 160-218 and 743-854.

Here immunoSEQ multiplex PCR was the method, and the copy in TCRdb shows in-frame clones only, minus some. The sample carries 150,000 to 200,000 clones, around 87% recorded once. The source is an adult in good health. The sequences come from peripheral blood, collected on day 0 of MenACWY control vaccination.

CDR3 amino acids: CASSQLEGGFGEQYF. CDR3 sequence (DNA): TGTGCCAGCAGCCAATTGGAGGGGGGATTTGGCGAGCAGTACTTC. The rearrangement links TRBV14 to TRBJ2-7, with D perhaps TRBD1 or TRBD2 (6 bases each). Trimming removed 2 bases at V and 6 bases at J, with 17 bases between. In germline, CDR1 is SGHDN, CDR2 FVKESK. CDR3 size: 15 residues.